This T cell receptor beta chain was identified during a study of cytomegalovirus exposure and HLA in healthy donors (dated by TCRdb to about 2017). Regarding the study in general: An earlier analysis of approximately 640 of the donors reported 250 to 300 Gb of sequence data and about 100 million unique TCR beta sequences from about 200 million T cells. On average, roughly 200,000 unique TCR beta nucleotide sequences were sequenced per donor among about 400 genotyped donors of the cohort, with around 19% of those sequences being non-productive. All discovery cohort repertoires had been generated using a single sequencing platform. Donor age, sex, ethnicity and CMV serostatus were compiled together with the repertoire data. Rather than drawing on any new phenotypic data, the later analysis identified candidate immune exposures from TCR beta sequences and the way those sequences occurred across donors. The study used immunosequencing to profile the T cell repertoires of more than 650 subjects and linked those repertoires to cytomegalovirus serostatus. The genetic ancestry cluster associated with self-reported Caucasian donors included about 84% of the roughly 400 genotyped donors. Typing coverage differed by locus: A, B, C, DRB1 and DQB1 were typed in roughly 620-630 donors, DQA1 in roughly 510, DPA1 in some 570, and DPB1 in around 440. High-throughput TCR immunosequencing, statistical association of individual TCRs with disease status, and machine learning were combined to predict cytomegalovirus infection status. In a later genetic analysis, genome-wide SNP genotypes for about 55% of the 666 donors were used, and that subset was treated as a discovery cohort. In addition to the first cohort of 666 subjects, a separate validation cohort of some 120 different subjects was used. Roughly 300 gigabases of sequencing data and around 80 million unique TCR sequences made up an early release that covered about 640 HLA-typed donors. In an earlier analysis of 587 of the donors, high-throughput TCR beta sequencing was used to judge whether each TCR beta V gene segment behaved as functional or pseudogenic. A few DR-DQ haplotypes were treated as single units for association and clustering because of strong linkage in the cohort. HLA typing included class I and class II loci at four-digit resolution. The aim of the study was to test whether cataloging public T cell receptors could identify signatures of past pathogen exposure. In a later analysis, previously published TCR beta repertoires from 600 to 850 donors were re-analyzed and high-resolution HLA genotyping was added so that TCR occurrence patterns could be studied.

This clone was seen once. Its target antigen remains unknown. No much larger clone exists at a distance of one base, and base qualities are not known. The cohort comprised 550 to 700 healthy bone marrow donors. Cohort members were all nominally healthy when sampled, although unrecorded immune exposures were likely present. The donor tested CMV seronegative, placing the donor among the 352 seronegative members of the cohort. A peripheral blood sample was collected from each donor, and TCR beta sequencing was performed on peripheral blood mononuclear cells. The Qiagen DNeasy Blood Extraction Kit was used to extract genomic DNA from the blood cell samples. The CDR3 sequence holds 14 residues, the cysteine and phenylalanine included. Of all the DNA, just the CDR3 is kept, 42 bases in frame from base 1. Taken from the germline V gene, the CDR1 and CDR2 loops are SQVTM and ANQGSEA. V is trimmed back by 5 bases and J by 7 bases, and the junction contains 9 bases that no gene match accounts for.

Study-wide findings and limitations: A later analysis found that most CMV-associated TCR beta chains appeared HLA-restricted, with HLA associations seemingly driven largely by CMV exposure. Linkage disequilibrium might explain the correlated functional status among segregating V segments, but an unknown experimental factor could not be ruled out. Broadly in line with IMGT annotations, most TCR beta V segments showed up in productive rearrangements about 87% or about 30% of the time in an earlier analysis of approximately 640 of the donors. A later analysis associated 16,951 TCR beta sequences with specific HLA alleles at a false discovery rate of 0.05. Assigning TCR associations to individual alleles was difficult when HLA alleles, especially DR and DQ, strongly co-occurred. A later analysis reported that several top co-occurrence clusters appeared linked to parvovirus B19, influenza, CMV and Epstein-Barr virus. A later analysis found that TCR association rates varied across HLA loci, with DRB1 alleles showing the most associated TCRs and HLA-C alleles the fewest. An association between a missense DCLRE1C variant and V-gene and J-gene trimming of TCR beta chains was found in a later genetic analysis and replicated in an independent cohort. The 87-base-pair reads could not distinguish some IMGT-functional V segments, including TRBV6-2 and TRBV6-3, so those segments were excluded. A few of the identified cytomegalovirus-associated TCR beta chains were confirmed in vitro to be specific for cytomegalovirus antigens. The sequencing pipeline was judged likely to have produced a cluster of highly shared sequence variants as a technical artifact. This cohort had only TCR beta chains sequenced, and the lack of alpha or paired-chain data limited which features could be detected. The only immune exposure information available for the cohort was CMV serostatus. In both the original and validation cohorts, the classifier was reported to diagnose cytomegalovirus status with high specificity and sensitivity. The authors suggested that the approach could potentially be generalized to other disease states and immunological phenotypes. A further reported finding was that TCR beta sequences accurately predicted the HLA-A and HLA-B alleles for most subjects in the first cohort. Most TCR sequences were observed very rarely across donors, whereas some public TCRs were present in many individuals. Because counts were too low, roughly 18 rarely observed V segments, including chromosome 9 orphons, were left out of the earlier analysis of some 600 of the donors. Compared with the roughly 670-donor mean, donors in an Asian-associated ancestry cluster had fewer N-insertions in productive TCRs, according to a later genetic analysis. In a later analysis, HLA-associated TCR beta chains were found to be more clonally expanded and to have lower generation probabilities than equally common non-associated chains. HLA typing was unavailable for some donors at each locus, so association tests used only the typed subset. The study gave a list of under 200 TCR beta chains associated with cytomegalovirus. Roughly uniform sequencing depth across donors was assumed in presence/absence analyses, although this assumption may not hold.

Receptor amplification or capture employed the immunoSEQ multiplex PCR assay. For the multiplex PCR, a mixture combining 60 forward primers for TCR Vbeta segments and 13 reverse primers for TCR Jbeta segments was used. Amplification of the CDR3 region of rearranged TCR beta genes was performed with a multiplex PCR assay on genomic DNA. The Illumina HiSeq System was used to sequence the amplified TCR beta libraries as 87-base-pair reads. The authors' pipeline ran thus. In a later analysis, 80 million or so unique TCR beta chains were counted across the approximately 640 repertoires, and about 9.9 million of these chains were shared by at least two donors. To remove PCR and sequencing errors, raw reads were error-corrected and collapsed into unique sequences using a nearest-neighbor algorithm that merged closely related sequences. CDR3 sequences were aligned to IMGT reference sequences to assign V, D and J gene segments. Each retained sequence needed at least a six-nucleotide match to both a V gene segment and a J gene segment. Rearrangements were called productive when the CDR3 lacked stop codons and stayed in frame with V and J; all others were non-productive. CDR3 was defined according to IMGT convention as the region running from the second conserved V-encoded cysteine to the conserved J-encoded phenylalanine. Sequences without an unambiguous match to a single V gene segment were excluded from the earlier analysis of about 600 of the donors. An earlier analysis of fewer than 650 of the donors classified V segments as functional when productive rearrangements were above 56.7% and as segregating when the standard deviation between donors was above 5%. To diagnose cytomegalovirus status from the catalog of TCR beta chain sequences, a statistical classification framework was built. In a later analysis, V and J genes were assigned by comparing TCR nucleotide sequences against IMGT/GENE-DB human TR gene sequences. Using the TCRdist pipeline, a later analysis assigned CDR3 sequences along with most-parsimonious VDJ recombination scenarios. In a later analysis, each TCR beta chain was defined by its CDR3 amino acid sequence together with its V-gene family, and reads lacking a unique V-gene family were excluded. In a later analysis, approximately 640 highly shared, low-generation-probability nucleotide sequences were removed to address suspected cross-contamination and a sequencing artifact. In a later analysis, a clonal expansion index for each public chain was calculated from normalized within-repertoire ranks of inferred template counts. In a later analysis, generation probabilities were computed with a VDJ recombination model fitted to out-of-frame rearrangements, and the resulting probabilities were checked against IGoR. Hypergeometric tests were used in a later analysis to score TCR-TCR, TCR-HLA and TCR-CMV co-occurrence, with a repertoire-size bias correction applied to the TCR pairs. To estimate false discovery rates, a later analysis permuted the HLA or CMV assignments 20 times. In a later analysis, co-occurring TCRs were grouped with DBSCAN, and TCRdist sequence similarity was added when clustering was performed within HLA-allele-positive subsets. For co-occurrence clustering, repertoires with fewer than 30,000 or more than 120,000 public chains were excluded, along with a handful of repertoires with anomalous nucleotide sharing. Here the immuneACCESS table is served through TCRdb, limited to in-frame sequences with V and J called. Missing clones are a known gap in these copies; in checked studies unresolved V genes cover under half, and the rest lacks a known reason. That table supplies the V and J calls and clone size; D and trimming were determined from the DNA. The sample profile shows approximately 79,000 clones; around four fifths of them were found once. The ten largest make up over 2% of the sample.

The sequence derives from a boy aged 5-17 years in good health and CMV-seronegative. The rearranged chain carries TRBV29-1 and TRBJ2-7; TRBD1 agrees with 12 junctional bases. Material for sequencing was PBMCs. The sequenced DNA is TGCAGCGTTTTGCCGGGACAGGGGGCGAAAGAGCAGTACTTC. Its protein reads: CSVLPGQGAKEQYF.